These T cell receptor beta chains were read from a single sample in a study of regulatory T cells in long-lasting Graves disease. TCRdb fed the multiplex PCR reads into MiXCR, producing one record per CDR3 protein. The sample carries 400,000 to 550,000 distinct CDR3 sequences, about a sixth recorded once. The data also belong to a second study, concerning T cells in Graves' hyperthyroidism and ophthalmopathy.

The starting material was peripheral blood mononuclear cells (PBMCs), obtained at new diagnosis, from a patient treated with antithyroid drugs. The origin of the receptors is a woman younger than 45 with Graves disease. CDR3s include the opening cysteine and the closing phenylalanine or tryptophan. D genes are given only for firm matches.

d_call,v_call,j_call,cdr3_aa
-,TRBV5-6,TRBJ1-5,CASSTTTQGNSNQPQHF
-,TRBV3-1,TRBJ2-1,CASSPAPGGPRQRSEQFF
-,TRBV3-1,TRBJ2-3,CASSHQLFTDTQYF
-,TRBV18,TRBJ2-7,CASSPAGTGQDLYF
TRBD1,TRBV20-1,TRBJ2-2,CSGTTGGTGELFF
-,TRBV24-1,TRBJ1-2,CATSETYSDRYTF
-,TRBV20-1,TRBJ2-3,CSAREILAPSDTQYF
TRBD2,TRBV20-1,TRBJ2-7,CSAPDPGLAGGVSYEQYF
-,TRBV28,TRBJ2-2,CAGSKWSTGELFF
-,TRBV6-5,TRBJ1-1,CASSYSVQGGTEAFF
TRBD2,TRBV27,TRBJ2-7,CASSTTRAGGNYEQYF
TRBD2,TRBV6-5,TRBJ2-7,CASSSLAEHSLGQYF
-,TRBV4-1,TRBJ2-7,CASSPVEGVYEQYF
-,TRBV20-1,TRBJ2-7,CSASFGTDSYEQYF
TRBD1,TRBV6-1,TRBJ2-7,CASRRTGTYEQYF
-,TRBV7-9,TRBJ2-1,CASSLTGDLYNEQFF
-,TRBV6-5,TRBJ2-7,CASSFTVKNPVYEQYF
TRBD2,TRBV24-1,TRBJ2-3,CATSDYPGTSGSTDTQYF
-,TRBV19,TRBJ1-2,CAVSAGSVDGYTF
-,TRBV11-1,TRBJ1-4,CASSKSGSEKLFF
-,TRBV11-3,TRBJ2-4,CASSLEGNIQYF
-,TRBV28,TRBJ1-1,CASRTGRGQYTEAFF
TRBD2,TRBV20-1,TRBJ2-5,CSARSSGRVETQYF
-,TRBV14,TRBJ2-1,CASSQRGFSYNEQFF
TRBD1,TRBV28,TRBJ1-2,CASSLTNRGGYTF
-,TRBV13,TRBJ2-1,CASSPSWGKNEQFF
-,TRBV30,TRBJ1-5,CAWKNQGGGNQPRHF
TRBD1,TRBV18,TRBJ2-3,CASSPAGQGGSDTQYF
-,TRBV27,TRBJ1-4,CASSWSGKLFF
-,TRBV11-1,TRBJ1-1,CASSLVIQGGTEAFF
TRBD2,TRBV29-1,TRBJ2-7,CSVEDPGLDEQYF
-,TRBV28,TRBJ1-3,CASSLVQGAGNTIYF
TRBD1,TRBV6-2/TRBV6-3,TRBJ1-1,CASSYSPGQGGPEAFF
TRBD2,TRBV18,TRBJ2-1,CASSPYVAGENNEQFF
-,TRBV12-3/TRBV12-4,TRBJ2-1,CASNVDHTYNEQFF
TRBD1,TRBV29-1,TRBJ2-2,CSVYGTGDNTGELFF
-,TRBV6-1,TRBJ2-7,CASSVHGSSYEQYF
-,TRBV6-1,TRBJ1-3,CASTTGNTIYF
-,TRBV6-1,TRBJ2-1,CASKHLRSYNEQFF
TRBD1,TRBV11-2,TRBJ2-7,CASSLLPGTGFSEQYF
-,TRBV25-1,TRBJ2-1,CASSEFGEQFF
-,TRBV12-3/TRBV12-4,TRBJ2-5,CASSEAGLVETQYF